Shown below are 30 T cell receptor beta chains from a single sample sequenced in a study of OX40 agonist ivuxolimab in advanced cancers. Measured with immunoSEQ multiplex PCR; TCRdb has only the in-frame clones, and not every one. The sample lists 65,000 to 80,000 clones, nearly 95% occurring once. Sequencing used CD4+ or CD8+ T cells sorted from blood, obtained in a trial of the OX40 agonist ivuxolimab. All receptors derive from an adult with an advanced solid tumor such as melanoma, head and neck, liver or kidney cancer.

The CDR3 DNA follows: TGTGCCAGCCTCAGCGGGGGCACAGATACGCAGTATTTT. This codes for CASLSGGTDTQYF. The chain links TRBV5-8 to TRBJ2-3; 7 nucleotides agree with TRBD2. The CDR3 contains 13 residues. V lost 7 bases and J lost 1; bases outside the gene matches: 3. Per germline, CDR1 SGHTS and CDR2 YDEGEE.

The chain is built from TRBV10-3 and TRBJ2-7; no firm D call. The germline V gene encodes CDR1 ENHRY and CDR2 SYGVKD. This CDR3 comprises 14 residues. The ends were cut back, 0 bases at V and 2 bases at J, with 8 bases in the middle. The CDR3 protein is CAISESGLPYEQYF. The CDR3, as DNA: TGTGCCATCAGTGAGTCCGGCCTCCCCTACGAGCAGTACTTC.

This CDR3 is CASSQDLRGGGYEQYF. CDR3 bases: TGCGCCAGCAGCCAAGATTTACGAGGGGGCGGCTACGAGCAGTACTTC. V usage is TRBV4-1 and J usage is TRBJ2-7, with TRBD1 matching 7 bases. The germline CDR1 and CDR2 sequences are MGHRA and YSYEKL. The CDR3 has 16 residues. With 0 bases clipped from V and 3 bases from J, the junction kept 8 bases outside the gene matches.

The chain carries TRBV5-1 and TRBJ2-7; TRBD1 agrees at 7 bases. This CDR3 has 16 amino acids. Germline V gene sequence: CDR1 SGHRS, CDR2 YFSETQ. J gave up 2 bases and V 5 bases, and 13 bases lay outside the gene matches. The CDR3 DNA follows: TGCGCCAGCAGGTTTTCCGTGCAGGGGGTCGCCTACGAGCAGTACTTC. Protein product: CASRFSVQGVAYEQYF. The whole variable domain, remainder taken from reference TRBV5-1 and TRBJ2-7, is KAGVTQTPRYLIKTRGQQVTLSCSPISGHRSVSWYQQTPGQGLQFLFEYFSETQRNKGNFPGRFSGRQFSNSRSEMNVSTLELGDSALYLCASRFSVQGVAYEQYFGPGTRLTVT.

The J gene is TRBJ2-7, the V gene TRBV10-3, with TRBD1 matching over 9 bases. This CDR3 is built from 14 residues. The germline V gene encodes CDR1 ENHRY and CDR2 SYGVKD. V shed 4 bases and J 4 bases; nucleotides not matched to a gene: 5. In nucleotides, the CDR3 is TGTGCCATCAGTGTAGGGACAGGGAAATACGAGCAGTACTTC. Amino acid sequence: CAISVGTGKYEQYF.

The J gene is TRBJ1-2, the V gene TRBV5-6, with D possibly being TRBD1 (5 bases). Per the germline V gene, CDR1 is SGHDT and CDR2 is YYEEEE. V dropped 0 bases and J dropped 3 bases, with 9 bases sitting between them. The CDR3 is 14 amino acids. The CDR3 coding sequence is TGTGCCAGCAGCTTGGCGGGGGGATACTATGGCTACACCTTC. Its translation is CASSLAGGYYGYTF.

V gene TRBV13 combines with J gene TRBJ2-1, with a possible D match to TRBD1 (5 bases). The V gene's germline CDR1 is PRHDT and CDR2 FYEKMQ (reference sequence). The V gene lost 0 bases and the J gene lost 2 bases, with 5 bases spanning the gap. The CDR3 totals 14 residues. This CDR3 reads CASSLGTAYNEQFF. The CDR3 DNA reads TGTGCCAGCAGCTTAGGGACAGCCTACAATGAGCAGTTCTTC.

V gene TRBV6-1 combines with J gene TRBJ2-7, with no clear D. Trimming removed 3 bases from V and 3 bases from J, with 12 bases in between. CDR3 length: 14 residues. CDR1 is MNHNS and CDR2 is SASEGT in the germline V gene. DNA of the CDR3: TGTGCCAGCAGTGATTATTATGGGAACTACGAGCAGTACTTC. Protein product: CASSDYYGNYEQYF.

Of note for this clone: Mismatch with germline at one junction end may stem from a read error. The chain is built from TRBV5-1 and TRBJ1-1, with no clear D. This CDR3 spans 11 amino acids. The germline V gene has CDR1 SGHRS and CDR2 YFSETQ. The CDR3, as DNA: TGCGCCAGCAGCTTGGAAGGTAGAGAGATCTTT. Its protein product is CASSLEGREIF.

The V gene is TRBV28, the J gene TRBJ2-1, with 11 positions matching TRBD2. This CDR3 has 15 residues. Germline V gives CDR1 MDHEN, CDR2 SYDVKM. Losses at the gene ends were 6 bases for V and 10 bases for J; bases not matched to a gene: 11. The CDR3 nucleotides read TGTGCCAGCAGGCTTATAGCGGGGGGGATTCGGGAGCAGTTCTTC. Its protein product is CASRLIAGGIREQFF.

J is TRBJ1-5 and V is TRBV5-1, with D possibly being TRBD1 (6 bases). V was trimmed by 0 bases and J by 2 bases, leaving 9 bases between them. The CDR3 is made up of 15 amino acids. Germline CDR1 reads SGHRS; CDR2 reads YFSETQ. In DNA, the CDR3 is TGCGCCAGCAGCTTGGCAGGGGATCGCAATCAGCCCCAGCATTTT. It encodes CASSLAGDRNQPQHF. Together with reference TRBV5-1 and TRBJ1-5, the CDR3 gives the full variable domain: KAGVTQTPRYLIKTRGQQVTLSCSPISGHRSVSWYQQTPGQGLQFLFEYFSETQRNKGNFPGRFSGRQFSNSRSEMNVSTLELGDSALYLCASSLAGDRNQPQHFGDGTRLSIL.

This clone showed up just once. The chain recombines TRBV7-2 with TRBJ2-1; 10 bases agree with TRBD2. Germline lookup yields CDR1 SGHTA and CDR2 FQGNSA. The J segment lost 6 bases and the V segment lost 5 bases, leaving 7 bases of the junction unmatched. The CDR3 loop spans 15 amino acids. CDR3 nucleotide sequence: TGTGCCAGCAGCCTCAGCGGGAGGGCCTCCAATGAGCAGTTCTTC. Encoded protein: CASSLSGRASNEQFF. Full variable domain (remainder filled in from reference TRBV7-2 and TRBJ2-1): GAGVSQSPSNKVTEKGKDVELRCDPISGHTALYWYRQSLGQGLEFLIYFQGNSAPDKSGLPSDRFSAERTGGSVSTLTIQRTQQEDSAVYLCASSLSGRASNEQFFGPGTRLTVL.

This sequence joins TRBV19 and TRBJ1-5; TRBD1 is a possible D gene (5 bases). The V gene's germline CDR1 is LNHDA and CDR2 SQIVND (reference sequence). This CDR3 is 12 amino acids long. Trimming left V 8 bases short and J 4 bases short, with 9 bases between. CDR3 coding DNA: TGTGCCAGTGGCAGGGAAAATCAGCCCCAGCATTTT. Translated: CASGRENQPQHF.

The V call is TRBV21-1, the J call TRBJ1-6; TRBD1 is taken as the D call from the table, unchecked against the DNA. TRBV21-1 is termed a pseudogene. The CDR3 is 15 amino acids. CDR3 amino acids: CASSGPGQGHSPLHF. The CDR3 coding sequence is TGTGCCAGCAGCGGACCGGGACAGGGGCATTCACCCCTCCACTTT.

The chain couples TRBV27 to TRBJ2-7, with D perhaps TRBD2 (6 bases). V lost 3 bases and J lost 3, with 12 bases in between. The CDR3 consists of 14 residues. Germline CDR1 reads MNHEY; CDR2 reads SMNVEV (reference sequence). The CDR3 spells CASSLGSGYYEQYF. CDR3 coding DNA: TGTGCCAGCAGTTTGGGGAGCGGGTACTACGAGCAGTACTTC.

This clone showed up just once. J is TRBJ2-3 and V is TRBV4-3; 8 bases match TRBD2. Germline loops: CDR1 LGHNA, CDR2 YSLEER. There are 14 residues in the CDR3. After removal of 1 base from V and 4 bases from J, the junction contained 1 base not matched to a gene. The CDR3 sequence: CASSQGGLADTQYF. In nucleotides, the CDR3 is TGCGCCAGCAGCCAAGGGGGACTAGCAGATACGCAGTATTTT.

This chain uses TRBV19 with TRBJ1-4, with D perhaps TRBD1 (6 bases). Germline V CDR1 and CDR2: LNHDA, SQIVND (reference sequence). The V end was cut by 2 bases, the J end by 8 bases, with 15 bases between. The CDR3 sequence is 15 residues long. CDR3 coding DNA: TGTGCCAGTAGTATAAGGGGGGGCCTGAGAGAAAAACTGTTTTTT. It yields the protein CASSIRGGLREKLFF. Supplemented by reference TRBV19 and TRBJ1-4, the full variable domain reads DGGITQSPKYLFRKEGQNVTLSCEQNLNHDAMYWYRQDPGQGLRLIYYSQIVNDFQKGDIAEGYSVSREKKESFPLTVTSAQKNPTAFYLCASSIRGGLREKLFFGSGTQLSVL.

V usage is TRBV6-1 and J usage is TRBJ1-5; D gene ambiguous. V was cut by 0 bases and J by 3 bases, with 12 bases left in between. Germline CDR1 is MNHNS and CDR2 is SASEGT. This CDR3 is built from 16 residues. The CDR3 loop reads CASSEAVLINNQPQHF. CDR3 coding DNA: TGTGCCAGCAGTGAAGCGGTCCTTATTAACAATCAGCCCCAGCATTTT.

The chain has TRBV9 and TRBJ1-3; D might be TRBD1 (5 bases). With 4 bases removed from V and 0 bases from J, the gap between germline ends came to 14 bases. The CDR3 totals 16 residues. Germline assignment: CDR1 SGDLS and CDR2 YYNGEE. Here the CDR3 DNA reads TGTGCCAGCAGCCCCCCGACAGAGAGCTCTGGAAACACCATATATTTT. Translating gives CASSPPTESSGNTIYF.

The J gene is TRBJ1-3, the V gene TRBV9; TRBD1 agrees at 7 bases. J lost 4 bases, V lost 4 bases, and 11 bases had no gene match. CDR1 and CDR2 (germline): SGDLS, YYNGEE. The CDR3 contains 16 residues. This chain's CDR3 is CASSPRIAGGGNTIYF. The CDR3 region has the DNA TGTGCCAGCAGCCCTCGCATCGCAGGGGGAGGAAACACCATATATTTT.

The J gene is TRBJ2-2, the V gene TRBV12-5; TRBD1 matches at 9 bases. Per germline, CDR1 LGHNT and CDR2 FRNRAP. The CDR3 is 19 amino acids. The junction had 13 bases not matched to a gene; V was cut back by 0 bases and J by 5 bases. This chain's CDR3 is CASGLVHLTQGAGTGELFF. In nucleotides, the CDR3 is TGTGCTAGTGGTTTGGTACACCTCACACAGGGGGCGGGGACCGGGGAGCTGTTTTTT.

V is TRBV19 and J is TRBJ2-6, with no clear D. V was cut by 7 bases and J by 0 bases, with 1 base left in between. Germline assignment: CDR1 LNHDA and CDR2 SQIVND (reference sequence). This CDR3 is 12 amino acids long. Here the CDR3 reads CASNSGANVLTF. The CDR3 DNA reads as TGTGCCAGTAACTCTGGGGCCAACGTCCTGACTTTC.

The sample holds one count of this clone. The gene calls are TRBV11-2 and TRBJ2-7; D unresolved. This CDR3 comprises 13 residues. Germline V CDR1 and CDR2: SGHAT, FQNNGV. The V and J ends lost 1 base and 1 base respectively, with 5 bases between them. Here the CDR3 DNA reads TGTGCCAGCAGCTTAGTAACGTCCTACGAGCAGTACTTC. Its protein is CASSLVTSYEQYF. The full variable domain, completed using reference TRBV11-2 and TRBJ2-7, is EAGVAQSPRYKIIEKRQSVAFWCNPISGHATLYWYQQILGQGPKLLIQFQNNGVVDDSQLPKDRFSAERLKGVDSTLKIQPAKLEDSAVYLCASSLVTSYEQYFGPGTRLTVT.

The chain joins TRBV5-8 to TRBJ1-5; the D is unclear. Germline values: CDR1 SGHTS, CDR2 YDEGEE. Between the trimmed V and J ends, which lost 0 bases and 2 bases, there was a span of 6 bases. CDR3 size: 14 residues. CDR3 bases: TGTGCCAGCAGCTTGGGTGTTGGCAATCAGCCCCAGCATTTT. Residues: CASSLGVGNQPQHF.

The chain uses TRBV5-6 and TRBJ1-5, with D uncertain. The CDR3 totals 15 residues. The V gene's germline CDR1 is SGHDT and CDR2 YYEEEE. Trimming stripped 2 bases from V and 1 base from J, with 10 bases between. The DNA of the CDR3 is TGTGCCAGCAGCTTAGTGGGGAAAAGCAATCAGCCCCAGCATTTT. It yields the protein CASSLVGKSNQPQHF.

This rearrangement joins TRBV27 to TRBJ2-1; D is unresolved. CDR1 and CDR2 from the germline V gene are MNHEY and SMNVEV (reference sequence). CDR3 length: 14 amino acids. Between the trimmed V and J ends, which lost 3 bases and 5 bases, there was a span of 11 bases. CDR3 in amino acids: CASSFTGLHNEQFF. Here the CDR3 DNA reads TGTGCCAGCAGTTTTACCGGTCTCCACAATGAGCAGTTCTTC.

The chain employs TRBV27 and TRBJ2-1; 7 bases agree with TRBD2. The CDR3 has 13 amino acids. Unmatched junction bases numbered 11, after V lost 10 bases and J lost 8 bases. Germline V gene sequence: CDR1 MNHEY, CDR2 SMNVEV (reference sequence). The CDR3 loop reads CATQISGLDEQFF. As DNA, the CDR3 is TGTGCCACCCAAATTAGCGGGTTAGATGAGCAGTTCTTC.

J is TRBJ2-7 and V is TRBV7-2, with TRBD2 matching over 8 bases. Germline V gene lookup returns CDR1 SGHTA and CDR2 FQGNSA. V lost 2 bases to trimming and J lost 3 bases; unmatched junction nucleotides: 6. This CDR3 spans 15 amino acids. CDR3 region: CASSLNSGSFYEQYF. CDR3 in DNA: TGTGCCAGCAGCTTAAACAGCGGGAGTTTCTACGAGCAGTACTTC.

As to this clone: The sample has other DNA sequences that encode this CDR3 too. The chain couples TRBV27 to TRBJ1-5, with D unclear. This CDR3 has 14 residues. V was clipped by 1 base and J by 1 base, with 5 bases between them. Germline CDR1 is MNHEY and CDR2 is SMNVEV (reference sequence). DNA for the CDR3: TGTGCCAGCAGTTTATATTCGAGCAATCAGCCCCAGCATTTT. Its protein is CASSLYSSNQPQHF.

The rearrangement joins TRBV5-1 to TRBJ1-1; D might be TRBD1 (6 bases). The ends were cut back, 1 base at V and 2 bases at J, with 15 bases in the middle. Germline CDR1 is SGHRS and CDR2 is YFSETQ. The CDR3 consists of 16 residues. DNA of the CDR3: TGCGCCAGCAGCTTGATGCGACAGGCCCGAAACACTGAAGCTTTCTTT. Translation: CASSLMRQARNTEAFF.